In this sample, the clone carrying this TCR beta chain turned up a few times. The source of the sample is a study of OX40 agonist ivuxolimab in advanced cancers. Data came from immunoSEQ multiplex PCR; TCRdb stores just in-frame clones and leaves some out. The table records roughly 32,000 clones, approximately 84% of them present only once. The CDR3 is 16 amino acids. The J segment lost 4 bases and the V segment lost 4 bases, leaving 6 bases of the junction unmatched. Per the germline V gene, CDR1 is SGHRS and CDR2 is YFSETQ. The rearrangement links TRBV5-1 to TRBJ2-2; 11 positions match TRBD1. Here the sequenced sample was CD4+ or CD8+ T cells sorted from blood, taken in a trial of the OX40 agonist ivuxolimab. The source of this sequence is an adult with an advanced solid tumor such as melanoma, head and neck, liver or kidney cancer. The CDR3 reads CASSPGQGAVTGELFF. The CDR3 region has the DNA TGCGCCAGCAGCCCAGGACAGGGGGCGGTCACCGGGGAGCTGTTTTTT. Full variable domain (remainder filled in from reference TRBV5-1 and TRBJ2-2): KAGVTQTPRYLIKTRGQQVTLSCSPISGHRSVSWYQQTPGQGLQFLFEYFSETQRNKGNFPGRFSGRQFSNSRSEMNVSTLELGDSALYLCASSPGQGAVTGELFFGEGSRLTVL.